This TCR beta chain was captured in a study of cytomegalovirus exposure and HLA in healthy donors. Points on this clone: Its cognate antigen is unknown.

With 60 Vbeta and 13 Jbeta primers, the PCR was carried out. Produced via immunoSEQ multiplex PCR; TCRdb's table is partial and in-frame only. This sample's clone table lists under 200,000 clones. General study findings and limits: TCR beta chains numbering about 160 were designated cytomegalovirus-associated. V- and J-gene trimming of TCR beta was linked (in a later analysis) to a missense DCLRE1C variant. Follow-up analysis seemed to connect common viral pathogens with several of the most significant clusters identified. Compared with the roughly 670-donor mean, an Asian-associated ancestry cluster reportedly had fewer N-insertions, according to a later analysis.

V was cut by 5 bases and J by 5 bases, with 12 bases left in between. Looked up from germline, CDR1 is LNHDA and CDR2 is SQIVND (reference sequence). The CDR3 has 13 residues. This chain joins TRBV19 and TRBJ1-1; D not resolved. The clonotype was recovered from a man younger than 45 in good health and CMV-seronegative. The specimen sequenced was PBMCs. CDR3 sequence: CASSGVTGTEAFF. The CDR3 DNA reads TGTGCCAGTAGTGGGGTAACGGGGACTGAAGCTTTCTTT. Complete variable domain (other parts from reference TRBV19 and TRBJ1-1): DGGITQSPKYLFRKEGQNVTLSCEQNLNHDAMYWYRQDPGQGLRLIYYSQIVNDFQKGDIAEGYSVSREKKESFPLTVTSAQKNPTAFYLCASSGVTGTEAFFGQGTRLTVV.